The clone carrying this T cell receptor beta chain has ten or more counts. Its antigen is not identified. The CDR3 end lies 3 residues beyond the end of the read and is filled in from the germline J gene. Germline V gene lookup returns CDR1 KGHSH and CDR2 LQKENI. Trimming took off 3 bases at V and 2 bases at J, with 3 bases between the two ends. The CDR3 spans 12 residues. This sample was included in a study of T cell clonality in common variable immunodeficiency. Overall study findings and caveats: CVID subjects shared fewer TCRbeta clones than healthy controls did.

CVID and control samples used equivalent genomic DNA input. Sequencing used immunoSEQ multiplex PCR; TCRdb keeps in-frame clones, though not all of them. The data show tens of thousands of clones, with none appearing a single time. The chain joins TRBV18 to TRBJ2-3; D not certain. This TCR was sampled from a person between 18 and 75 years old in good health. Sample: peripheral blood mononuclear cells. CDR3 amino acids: CASSPYTDTQYF. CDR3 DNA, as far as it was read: TGTGCCAGCTCACCTTACACAGATACG. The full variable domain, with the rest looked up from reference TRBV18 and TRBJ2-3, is NAGVMQNPRHLVRRRGQEARLRCSPMKGHSHVYWYRQLPEEGLKFMVYLQKENIIDESGMPKERFSAEFPKEGPSILRIQQVVRGDSAAYFCASSPYTDTQYFGPGTRLTVL.